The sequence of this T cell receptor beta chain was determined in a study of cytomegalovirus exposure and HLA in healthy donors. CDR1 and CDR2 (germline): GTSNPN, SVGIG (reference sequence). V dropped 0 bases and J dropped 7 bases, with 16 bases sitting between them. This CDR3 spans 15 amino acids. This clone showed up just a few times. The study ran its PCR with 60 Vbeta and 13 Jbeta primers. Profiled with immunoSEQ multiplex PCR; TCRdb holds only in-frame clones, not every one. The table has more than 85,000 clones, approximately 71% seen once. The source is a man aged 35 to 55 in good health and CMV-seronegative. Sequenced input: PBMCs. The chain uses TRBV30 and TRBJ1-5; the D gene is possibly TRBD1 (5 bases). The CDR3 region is CAWSVGGWGDQPQHF. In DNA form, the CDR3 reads TGTGCCTGGAGTGTCGGGGGATGGGGAGACCAGCCCCAGCATTTT.